This T cell receptor beta chain came from a study of blood T cell repertoires in COVID-19. At the level of the study: Samples taken during acute and convalescent COVID-19 were collected in the United States, Italy and Spain. PBMCs, B-cell-depleted T cells, or T cells were the source of the cDNA or gDNA that made up the material.

Per the original data handling: Estimated nucleated cell counts came from reference gene primer amplification. Sequencing was performed with immunoSEQ multiplex PCR; in TCRdb, only in-frame clones are kept and a portion is missing. That table gives V, J and clone size, and the DNA gave D and trimming. The table shows over 150,000 clones, with approximately 73% occurring only once. This clone has just one count. V was clipped by 1 base and J by 4 bases; unmatched bases: 7. This CDR3 has 16 amino acids. Germline V gene data show CDR1 as SGHTA and CDR2 as FQGNSA. The rearrangement joins TRBV7-2 to TRBJ2-1; 7 nucleotides agree with TRBD1. This receptor was obtained from an elderly woman with acute or convalescent COVID-19. Sequenced material: peripheral blood. As DNA, the CDR3 is TGTGCCAGCAGCTTAGAGGGGGCAGGGTTATACAATGAGCAGTTCTTC. Protein sequence: CASSLEGAGLYNEQFF.